The clone carrying this T cell receptor (beta chain) was found many times. The CDR3 has 16 amino acids. Germline lookup yields CDR1 SGHVS and CDR2 FQNEAQ. V lost 5 bases and J lost 2; bases outside the gene matches: 10. This specimen belongs to a study of CD8 T cells in ankylosing spondylitis. Using its own MiXCR run on the 5' RACE reads, TCRdb lists one record per CDR3 protein. Altogether 180,000 or so distinct CDR3 sequences are present, around a tenth being singletons, with the ten largest covering roughly 29%. What was sequenced was blood, either unsorted or a sorted T cell fraction (not recorded which). The sequence came from a male donor with ankylosing spondylitis or in good health (not recorded which). The rearrangement uses TRBV7-8 and TRBJ2-3; 7 bases line up with TRBD2. CDR3 DNA sequence: TGTGCCAGCAGCCCCCGGGGCGGGAGTAACACAGATACGCAGTATTTT. Encoded protein: CASSPRGGSNTDTQYF.